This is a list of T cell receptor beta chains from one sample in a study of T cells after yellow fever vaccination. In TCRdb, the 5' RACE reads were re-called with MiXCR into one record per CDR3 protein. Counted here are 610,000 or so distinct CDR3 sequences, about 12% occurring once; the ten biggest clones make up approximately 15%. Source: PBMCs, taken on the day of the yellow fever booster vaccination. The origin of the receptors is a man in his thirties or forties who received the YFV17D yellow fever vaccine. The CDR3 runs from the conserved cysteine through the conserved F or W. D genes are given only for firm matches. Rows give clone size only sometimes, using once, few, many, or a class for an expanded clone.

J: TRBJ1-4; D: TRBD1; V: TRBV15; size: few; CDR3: CATSAGQGATNEKLFF; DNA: TGTGCCACCAGCGCGGGACAGGGGGCAACTAATGAAAAACTGTTTTTT
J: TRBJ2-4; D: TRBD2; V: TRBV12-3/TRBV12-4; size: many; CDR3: CASTHFEAGVLYF; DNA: TGTGCCAGCACCCACTTCGAAGCGGGAGTTTTATACTTC
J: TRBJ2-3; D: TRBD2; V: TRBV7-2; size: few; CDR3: CASLRAREAPDTQYF; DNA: TGTGCCAGCCTTAGAGCGCGGGAGGCCCCAGATACGCAGTATTTT
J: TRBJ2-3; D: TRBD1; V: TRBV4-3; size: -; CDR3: CASSGTGMGDTQYF; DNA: TGCGCCAGCTCCGGGACAGGGATGGGAGATACGCAGTATTTT
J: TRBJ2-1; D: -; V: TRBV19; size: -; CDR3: CASSIGGTGNEQFF; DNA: TGTGCCAGTAGTATTGGTGGGACGGGCAATGAGCAGTTCTTC
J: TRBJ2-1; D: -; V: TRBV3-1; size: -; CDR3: CASSQVTRAGWYNEQFF; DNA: TGTGCCAGCAGCCAAGTTACCAGGGCAGGTTGGTACAATGAGCAGTTCTTC
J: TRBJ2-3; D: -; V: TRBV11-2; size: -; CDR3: CASSLAWQGTDTRYF; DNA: TGTGCCAGCAGCTTAGCCTGGCAGGGCACAGATACGCGGTATTTT
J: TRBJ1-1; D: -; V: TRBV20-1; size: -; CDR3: CSAQNRADTEAFF; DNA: TGCAGTGCTCAAAACAGGGCAGACACTGAAGCTTTCTTT
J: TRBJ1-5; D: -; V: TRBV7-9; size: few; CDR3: CASSLDLGTINQPQHF; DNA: TGTGCCAGCAGCTTGGACCTTGGGACTATAAATCAGCCCCAGCATTTT
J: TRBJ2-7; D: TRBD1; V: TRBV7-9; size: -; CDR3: CASTAGGYEQYF; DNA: TGTGCCAGCACGGCAGGGGGCTACGAGCAGTACTTC
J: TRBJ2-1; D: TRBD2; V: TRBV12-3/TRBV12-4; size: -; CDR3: CASPTTSMGGSGEQFF; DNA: TGTGCCAGCCCTACGACGTCGATGGGCGGGAGCGGTGAGCAGTTCTTC
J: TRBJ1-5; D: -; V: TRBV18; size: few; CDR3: CASSLSGTQTNQPQHF; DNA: TGTGCCAGCTCACTATCCGGGACCCAAACTAATCAGCCCCAGCATTTT
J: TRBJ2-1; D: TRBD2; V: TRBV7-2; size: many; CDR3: CASSLDDGGVQFF; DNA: TGTGCCAGCAGCTTAGATGACGGGGGGGTCCAGTTCTTC
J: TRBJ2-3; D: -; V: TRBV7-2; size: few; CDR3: CASSLMRDLADTQYF; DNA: TGTGCCAGCAGCTTAATGCGGGACCTGGCGGATACGCAGTATTTT
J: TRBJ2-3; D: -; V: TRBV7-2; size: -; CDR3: CASSLGGVGVTDTQYF; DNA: TGTGCCAGCAGCTTAGGGGGGGTGGGGGTGACAGATACGCAGTATTTT
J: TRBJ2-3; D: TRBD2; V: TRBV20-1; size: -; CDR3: CSALGLAGGDTQYF; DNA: TGCAGTGCTCTCGGACTAGCGGGAGGAGATACGCAGTATTTT